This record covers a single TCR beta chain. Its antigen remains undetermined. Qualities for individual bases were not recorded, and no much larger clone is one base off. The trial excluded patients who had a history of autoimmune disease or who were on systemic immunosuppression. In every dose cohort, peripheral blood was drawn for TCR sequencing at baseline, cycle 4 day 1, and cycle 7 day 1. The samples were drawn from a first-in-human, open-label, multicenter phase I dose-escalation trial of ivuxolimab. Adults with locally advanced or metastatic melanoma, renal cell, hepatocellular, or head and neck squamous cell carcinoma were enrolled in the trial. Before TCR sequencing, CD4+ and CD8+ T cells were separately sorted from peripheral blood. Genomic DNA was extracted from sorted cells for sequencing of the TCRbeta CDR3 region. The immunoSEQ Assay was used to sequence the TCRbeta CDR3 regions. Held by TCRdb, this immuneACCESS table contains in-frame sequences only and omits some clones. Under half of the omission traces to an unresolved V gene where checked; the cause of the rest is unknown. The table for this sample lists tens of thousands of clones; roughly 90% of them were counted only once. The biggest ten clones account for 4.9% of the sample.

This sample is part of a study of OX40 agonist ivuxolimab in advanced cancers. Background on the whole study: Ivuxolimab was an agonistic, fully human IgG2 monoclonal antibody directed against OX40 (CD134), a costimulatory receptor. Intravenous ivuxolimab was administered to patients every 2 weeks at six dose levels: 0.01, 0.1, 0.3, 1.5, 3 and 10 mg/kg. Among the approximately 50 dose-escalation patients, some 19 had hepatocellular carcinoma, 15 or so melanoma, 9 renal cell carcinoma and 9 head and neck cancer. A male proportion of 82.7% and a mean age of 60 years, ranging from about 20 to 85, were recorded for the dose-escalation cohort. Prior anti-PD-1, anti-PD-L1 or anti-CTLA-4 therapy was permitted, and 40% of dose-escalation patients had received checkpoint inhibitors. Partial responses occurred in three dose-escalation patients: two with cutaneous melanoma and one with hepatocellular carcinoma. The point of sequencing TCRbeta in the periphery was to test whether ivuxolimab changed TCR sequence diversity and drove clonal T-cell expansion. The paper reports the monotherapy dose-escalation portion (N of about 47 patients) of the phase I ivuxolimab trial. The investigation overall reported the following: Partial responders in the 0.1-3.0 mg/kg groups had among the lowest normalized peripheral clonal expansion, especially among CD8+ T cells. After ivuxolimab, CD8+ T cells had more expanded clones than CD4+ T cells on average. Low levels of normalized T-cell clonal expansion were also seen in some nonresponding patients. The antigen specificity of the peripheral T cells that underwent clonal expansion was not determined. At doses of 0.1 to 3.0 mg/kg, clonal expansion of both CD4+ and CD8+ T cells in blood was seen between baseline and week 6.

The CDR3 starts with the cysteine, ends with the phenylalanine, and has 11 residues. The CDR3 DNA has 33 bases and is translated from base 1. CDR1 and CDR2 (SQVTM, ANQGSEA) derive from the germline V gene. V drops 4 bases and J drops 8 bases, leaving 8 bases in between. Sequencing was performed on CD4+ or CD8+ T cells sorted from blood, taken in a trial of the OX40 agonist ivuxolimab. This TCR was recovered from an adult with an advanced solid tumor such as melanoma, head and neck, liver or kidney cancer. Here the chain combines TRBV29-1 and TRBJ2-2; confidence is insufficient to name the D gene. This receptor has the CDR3 CSVVIIGELFF. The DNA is TGCAGCGTTGTGATTATAGGGGAGCTGTTTTTT.